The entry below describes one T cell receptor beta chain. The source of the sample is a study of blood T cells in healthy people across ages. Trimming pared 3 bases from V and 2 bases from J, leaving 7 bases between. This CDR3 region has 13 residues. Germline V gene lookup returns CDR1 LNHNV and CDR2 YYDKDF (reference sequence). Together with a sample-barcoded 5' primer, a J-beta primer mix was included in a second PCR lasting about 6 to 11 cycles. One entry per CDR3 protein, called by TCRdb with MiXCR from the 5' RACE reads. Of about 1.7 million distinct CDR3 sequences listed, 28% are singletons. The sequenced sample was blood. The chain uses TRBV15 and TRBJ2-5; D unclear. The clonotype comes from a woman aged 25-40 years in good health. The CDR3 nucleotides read TGTGCCACCAGCAGTAGGAGACAAGAGACCCAGTACTTC. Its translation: CATSSRRQETQYF.